This is a list of T cell receptor beta chains from one sample in a study of glioma-infiltrating T cells after dendritic cell vaccination. Some clones are missing from TCRdb's copy, which holds only in-frame ones; the method was immunoSEQ multiplex PCR. The sample holds 20,000 to 30,000 clones, around 92% seen once. The sequences come from blood, collected after dendritic cell vaccination. Receptors were obtained from a human donor with glioblastoma. Each CDR3 is given without its conserved first and last residue. The D gene is left open where the match is weak.

v_gene | d_gene | CDR3aa
TRBV2 | NA | ASSADSRNQPQH
TRBV25-1 | NA | ASSDRGINTDTQY
TRBV5-4 | TRBD1 | ASSREGQKGSPLH
TRBV7-2 | TRBD2 | ASSRTSGGNTGELF
TRBV7-2 | NA | ASSLGQGQETQY
TRBV18 | NA | ASSPERGLY
TRBV6-1 | TRBD2 | ASSESASGRETQY
TRBV2 | TRBD2 | ASSRGGYQY
TRBV29-1 | TRBD1 | SGKLGQDYEQY
TRBV11-2 | TRBD2 | ASSSRTSGGATYNEQF
TRBV2 | NA | ASSERHSQFSYEQY
TRBV21-1 | NA | ASSKATGTGESEQY
TRBV11-2 | TRBD2 | ASSLVGLAGVIEQF
TRBV6-1 | NA | ASSASGLLAEQF
TRBV19 | TRBD2 | ASTDGGGQNTGELF
TRBV5-1 | NA | ASSWGGVSNQPQH
TRBV15 | TRBD1 | ATSSDRGGYGYT
TRBV2 | TRBD1 | ASSEAGTGSGEQY
TRBV5-1 | TRBD2 | ASGAGTAYNEQF
TRBV18 | NA | ASSPDLGGDETQY
TRBV12-5 | TRBD2 | ASGLLAGVYNEQF
TRBV5-6 | TRBD2 | ASCPGTGGHTSTDTQY
TRBV29-1 | NA | SVAPVTDTQY
TRBV5-1 | TRBD1 | ASSLAYGTAEQY
TRBV6-1 | NA | ASSTNYGYT
TRBV28 | TRBD2 | ASRPLAGGRDTQY
TRBV12-5 | TRBD2 | ASGSGTSGRTDTQY
TRBV6-1 | TRBD1 | ASTPGTGYGYT
TRBV19 | TRBD1 | ASTPRTGAYNEQF
TRBV19 | TRBD1 | ASSGFGDRDTGELF
TRBV19 | TRBD1 | ASGQGGGYTEAF
TRBV12-5 | TRBD1 | ASGSLTGNYNEQF
TRBV19 | NA | ASSLEVSGTDTQY
TRBV5-1 | NA | ASSFGQGRSYEQY
TRBV6-5 | TRBD1 | ASTRRQGNAEAF
TRBV15 | NA | ATSRERGSTDTQY
TRBV18 | TRBD1 | ASSPGTANTEAF